The next 18 T cell receptor beta chains were all read from a single sample in a study of T cells in Graves' hyperthyroidism and ophthalmopathy. TCR beta CDR3 sequences were amplified from RNA transcripts. First-round RT-PCR of the TCR CDR3 relied on the HTBI primer set. In TCRdb, the multiplex PCR reads were re-called with MiXCR into one record per CDR3 protein. The sample holds fewer than 650,000 distinct CDR3 sequences; under 15% are singletons and the top ten take 3.5% to 4.5%. Sequenced sample: blood. The origin of the receptors is a woman in her forties with Graves' ophthalmopathy.

This clonotype was detected many times. The rearrangement uses TRBV20-1 and TRBJ1-1; TRBD1 agrees at 8 bases. CDR1 is DFQATT, CDR2 SNEGSKA, per germline (reference sequence). V lost 3 bases, J lost 4 bases, and 4 bases stayed unmatched. CDR3 size: 13 residues. The CDR3 DNA follows: TGCAGTGCTAGTTGGACAGGGACCACTGAAGCTTTCTTT. Protein sequence: CSASWTGTTEAFF.

This clonotype has a handful of counts. V usage is TRBV20-1 and J usage is TRBJ2-3; D may be TRBD2 (6 bases). Germline assignment: CDR1 DFQATT and CDR2 SNEGSKA (reference sequence). Trimming removed 3 bases at V and 0 bases at J, with 10 bases between. CDR3 length: 14 amino acids. The CDR3 coding sequence is TGCAGTGCTAGCCTTGGGACTAGCACAGATACGCAGTATTTT. Protein sequence: CSASLGTSTDTQYF.

This clonotype appeared many times. The chain joins TRBV7-9 to TRBJ1-1; D possibly corresponds to TRBD1 (5 bases). Trimming removed 3 bases at V and 1 base at J, with 9 bases between. CDR3 length equals 14 residues. Germline assignment: CDR1 SEHNR and CDR2 FQNEAQ (reference sequence). CDR3 in DNA: TGTGCCAGCAGCTTTGGACATACGAACACTGAAGCTTTCTTT. This codes for CASSFGHTNTEAFF.

This clonotype came up many times. The chain joins TRBV28 to TRBJ2-7, with D possibly TRBD1 on 6 matching bases. Germline-derived CDR1 and CDR2 are MDHEN and SYDVKM. Trimming took off 6 bases at V and 3 bases at J, with 15 bases between the two ends. The CDR3 sequence is 14 residues long. The CDR3 region has the DNA TGTGCCAGCAGACAAACCACGGACAGCTACGAGCAGTACTTC. Translating it yields CASRQTTDSYEQYF. The full variable domain, completed using reference TRBV28 and TRBJ2-7, is DVKVTQSSRYLVKRTGEKVFLECVQDMDHENMFWYRQDPGLGLRLIYFSYDVKMKEKGDIPEGYSVSREKKERFSLILESASTNQTSMYLCASRQTTDSYEQYFGPGTRLTVT.

This clonotype was counted between two and nine times. The chain has TRBV5-6 and TRBJ2-6; 9 nucleotides align to TRBD1. V was clipped by 1 base and J by 0 bases; unmatched bases: 8. The length of the CDR3 is 19 residues. Germline loops: CDR1 SGHDT, CDR2 YYEEEE. The CDR3 DNA reads TGTGCCAGCAGCTTGTATTGGGGACAGGGCTTCTCTGGGGCCAACGTCCTGACTTTC. It translates to CASSLYWGQGFSGANVLTF.

The J gene is TRBJ2-7, the V gene TRBV25-1; D is uncertain. This CDR3 comprises 14 residues. V lost 4 bases and J 2 bases, leaving 12 bases between the germline ends. CDR1 MGHDK and CDR2 SYGVNS come from the germline V gene. The CDR3 nucleotides are TGTGCCAGCAGTGCAGCAGTACCTACCTACGAGCAGTACTTC. This codes for CASSAAVPTYEQYF.

This clonotype was seen repeatedly, ten times or more. V usage is TRBV6-5 and J usage is TRBJ2-7; 8 bases match TRBD1. Trimming cost V 3 bases and J 2 bases; bases outside gene matches: 3. Germline V gene sequence: CDR1 MNHEY, CDR2 SVGAGI. The CDR3 runs to 14 residues. The CDR3 is CASSYKQGAYEQYF. The CDR3, as DNA: TGTGCCAGCAGTTATAAACAGGGGGCCTACGAGCAGTACTTC.

The V and J genes are TRBV6-2 or TRBV6-3 and TRBJ1-5; 11 positions match TRBD1. The CDR3 runs 17 residues. Germline V gene sequence: CDR1 MNHEY, CDR2 SVGEGT. The J segment lost 5 bases and the V segment lost 6 bases, leaving 12 bases of the junction unmatched. CDR3 sequence: CASRRGPGQGVYQPQHF. For the CDR3, the DNA is TGTGCCAGCAGAAGGGGTCCGGGACAGGGGGTCTATCAGCCCCAGCATTTT.

This clonotype was seen many times. V gene TRBV12-3 or TRBV12-4 combines with J gene TRBJ2-5; perhaps TRBD1 as D (5 bases). The CDR3 runs to 13 residues. V was trimmed by 6 bases and J by 1 base, leaving 9 bases between them. The CDR3 bases are TGTGCCAGCAGGGAGACAGTCCAAGAGACCCAGTACTTC. Translated, it gives CASRETVQETQYF.

V usage is TRBV12-3 or TRBV12-4 and J usage is TRBJ1-1; perhaps TRBD1 as D (5 bases). V lost 3 bases and J 11 bases, leaving 19 bases between the germline ends. The CDR3 totals 14 residues. The CDR3 here is CASSLGQGGKEAFF. CDR3 bases: TGTGCCAGCAGTTTGGGGCAGGGAGGTAAGGAGGCTTTCTTT.

A few counts support this clonotype. The rearrangement uses TRBV7-8 and TRBJ1-1, with D unresolved. Germline V gene lookup returns CDR1 SGHVS and CDR2 FQNEAQ. V shed 0 bases and J shed 1 base, with 6 bases lying between them. This CDR3 contains 14 residues. CDR3 nucleotides: TGTGCCAGCAGCTTAGCCAGCTCGAACACTGAAGCTTTCTTT. It codes for CASSLASSNTEAFF.

This clonotype turned up a few times. The rearrangement uses TRBV7-9 and TRBJ2-5, with D hard to call. Looked up from germline, CDR1 is SEHNR and CDR2 is FQNEAQ (reference sequence). Trimming shortened V by 3 bases and J by 7 bases, and 21 bases separated the two germline ends. The CDR3 runs to 16 residues. The chain's CDR3 is CASSFVPNDPMGTQYF. The CDR3 DNA sequence: TGTGCCAGCAGCTTTGTCCCAAACGACCCCATGGGGACCCAGTACTTC. The full variable domain, with the rest looked up from reference TRBV7-9 and TRBJ2-5, is DTGVSQNPRHKITKRGQNVTFRCDPISEHNRLYWYRQTLGQGPEFLTYFQNEAQLEKSRLLSDRFSAERPKGSFSTLEIQRTEQGDSAMYLCASSFVPNDPMGTQYFGPGTRLLVL.

This clonotype occurred many times. The chain recombines TRBV20-1 with TRBJ2-7; 7 positions agree with TRBD2. This CDR3 has 14 amino acids. Germline V CDR1 and CDR2: DFQATT, SNEGSKA (reference sequence). V was pared by 0 bases and J by 3 bases, with 5 bases of the junction left unmatched. CDR3 DNA sequence: TGCAGTGCTAGAGATCACCGGGGGGTCTACGAGCAGTACTTC. It codes for CSARDHRGVYEQYF.

This clonotype was counted ten times or more. This chain uses TRBV7-2 with TRBJ2-7; TRBD2 agrees at 7 bases. The junction had 9 bases not matched to a gene; V was cut back by 4 bases and J by 3 bases. Germline V gives CDR1 SGHTA, CDR2 FQGNSA. CDR3 size: 15 residues. The CDR3 is CASSSRAGPGYEQYF. The CDR3 nucleotides are TGTGCCAGCAGCTCCCGAGCGGGACCAGGCTACGAGCAGTACTTC.

This clonotype was found once. The J gene is TRBJ2-4, the V gene TRBV3-1; the D gene could be TRBD1 or TRBD2 (5 bases each). CDR3 length: 18 amino acids. Deletions cut 1 base from V and 0 bases from J, with 16 bases between. Germline loops: CDR1 LGHDT, CDR2 YNNKEL (reference sequence). CDR3 coding DNA: TGTGCCAGCAGCCAAGGGGGGACCGCAATTCTAGCCAAAAACATTCAGTACTTC. The encoded protein is CASSQGGTAILAKNIQYF. Looking up the rest from reference TRBV3-1 and TRBJ2-4 gives the full variable domain: DTAVSQTPKYLVTQMGNDKSIKCEQNLGHDTMYWYKQDSKKFLKIMFSYNNKELIINETVPNRFSPKSPDKAHLNLHINSLELGDSAVYFCASSQGGTAILAKNIQYFGAGTRLSVL.

The gene calls are TRBV5-1 and TRBJ1-1, with TRBD1 as a possible D gene (6 bases). The CDR3 is made up of 16 amino acids. Germline V CDR1 and CDR2: SGHRS, YFSETQ. The V end was cut by 4 bases, the J end by 0 bases, with 16 bases between. This CDR3 reads CASSRPYGTLNTEAFF. Here the CDR3 DNA reads TGCGCCAGCAGCCGCCCCTACGGGACACTGAACACTGAAGCTTTCTTT.

In its sample, this clonotype was seen many times. The chain recombines TRBV6-2 or TRBV6-3 with TRBJ2-7; TRBD1 is a possible D gene (6 bases). Germline assignment: CDR1 MNHEY and CDR2 SVGEGT. This CDR3 is built from 15 residues. V lost 0 bases to trimming and J lost 3 bases, with 12 bases between them. The CDR3: CASSYSNDRRYEQYF. CDR3 DNA sequence: TGTGCCAGCAGTTACTCGAACGACAGGCGCTACGAGCAGTACTTC.

This chain links TRBV6-2 or TRBV6-3 with TRBJ1-1, with no clear D. Germline V gene sequence: CDR1 MNHEY, CDR2 SVGEGT. The CDR3 is made up of 13 amino acids. The V end was cut by 2 bases, the J end by 3 bases, with 7 bases between. The CDR3 reads CASSYHGYTEAFF. The CDR3 nucleotides are TGTGCCAGCAGTTACCACGGGTACACTGAAGCTTTCTTT.